This T cell receptor (beta chain) was observed in a study of CD8 T cells in Susac syndrome. About 0.5 to 1 ug RNA was reverse transcribed with random hexamers. The authors amplified TCR beta CDR3 across 54 Vbeta and 13 Jbeta using immunoSEQ multiplex PCR. Using its own MiXCR run on the immunoSEQ multiplex PCR reads, TCRdb lists one record per CDR3 protein. The profile covers under 200,000 distinct CDR3 sequences, with 90% to 95% appearing a single time and roughly 0.11% taken by the ten largest. Germline loops: CDR1 SQVTM, CDR2 ANQGSEA. J lost 4 bases, V lost 7 bases, and 6 bases had no gene match. This CDR3 contains 14 residues.

Sequencing was carried out using CD4+ T cells from PBMCs. The rearrangement joins TRBV29-1 to TRBJ2-6; 8 bases fit TRBD1. This TCR derives from a human donor with Susac syndrome. The CDR3 reads CSARTGTGANVLTF. CDR3 nucleotide sequence: TGCAGCGCCCGGACAGGGACCGGGGCCAACGTCCTGACTTTC.